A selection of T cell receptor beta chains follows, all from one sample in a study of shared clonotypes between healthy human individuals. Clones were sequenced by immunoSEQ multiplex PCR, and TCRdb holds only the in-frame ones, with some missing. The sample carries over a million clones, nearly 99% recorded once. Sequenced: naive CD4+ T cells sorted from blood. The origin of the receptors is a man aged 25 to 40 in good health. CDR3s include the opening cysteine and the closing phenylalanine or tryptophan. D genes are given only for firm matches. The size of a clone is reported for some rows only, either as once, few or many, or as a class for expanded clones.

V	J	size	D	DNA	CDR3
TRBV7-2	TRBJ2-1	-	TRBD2	TGTGCCAGCAGCACCGGGGGGTTCACTAGCGGCCCTGCTCATGAGCAGTTCTTC	CASSTGGFTSGPAHEQFF
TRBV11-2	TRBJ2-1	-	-	TGTGCCAGCAGCTTAGATCTCAGTTGGACAGCCGAGCAGTTCTTC	CASSLDLSWTAEQFF
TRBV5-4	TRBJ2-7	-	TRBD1	TGTGCCAGCAGCAAGGGACAGAGTACCTACGAGCAGTACTTC	CASSKGQSTYEQYF
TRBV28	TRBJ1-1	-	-	TGTGCCAGCAGTTCCCCGGGGGGTTTTAATGAAGCTTTCTTT	CASSSPGGFNEAFF
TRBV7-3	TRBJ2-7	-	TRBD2	TGTGCCAGCAGCTCGAGCGGGGGAGGGACCTACGAGCAGTACTTC	CASSSSGGGTYEQYF
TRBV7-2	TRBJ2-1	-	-	TGTGCCAGCAGCCTCACGGGGGGGACAGTCTACAATGAGCAGTTCTTC	CASSLTGGTVYNEQFF
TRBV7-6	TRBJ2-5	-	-	TGTGCCAGCAGCCTTACTTGGAAAGAGACCCAGTACTTC	CASSLTWKETQYF
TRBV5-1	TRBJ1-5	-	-	TGCGCCAGCAGCTTGGAAGGGGGGAAGAGTCAGCCCCAGCATTTT	CASSLEGGKSQPQHF
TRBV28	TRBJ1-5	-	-	TGTGCCAGCAGCAGTTTCTACGTCAGTGGGGCCGTTAGCAATCAGCCCCAGCATTTT	CASSSFYVSGAVSNQPQHF
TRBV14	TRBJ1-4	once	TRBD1	TGTGCCAGCAGCCCACCGGGACAGCGTGCAACTAATGAAAAACTGTTTTTT	CASSPPGQRATNEKLFF
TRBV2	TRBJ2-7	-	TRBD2	TGTGCCAGCGGGTACGGGAGGAGGTCCTACGAGCAGTACTTC	CASGYGRRSYEQYF
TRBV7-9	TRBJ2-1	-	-	TGTGCCAGCAGCTTACGTGGGCAGGGTGGAATCTTC	CASSLRGQGGIF
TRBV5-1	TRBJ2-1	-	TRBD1	TGCGCCAGCAGCGTCCAGGGGGCATACAATGAGCAGTTCTTC	CASSVQGAYNEQFF
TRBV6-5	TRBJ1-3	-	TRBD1	TGTGCCAGCAGTATGACAGGGTCCGGAAACACCATATATTTT	CASSMTGSGNTIYF
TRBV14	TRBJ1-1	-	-	TGTGCCAGCAGCCCAAGGGGGTATGACACTGAAGCTTTCTTT	CASSPRGYDTEAFF
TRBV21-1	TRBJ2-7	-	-	TGTGCCAGCAGCCTCTCCTACGAGCAGTACTTC	CASSLSYEQYF
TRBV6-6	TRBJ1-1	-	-	TGTGCCAGCAGTAATCCCACTGAAGCTTTCTTT	CASSNPTEAFF
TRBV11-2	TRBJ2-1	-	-	TGTGCCAGCAGCCGCCGCCTACAGGGCAATGAGCAGTTCTTC	CASSRRLQGNEQFF
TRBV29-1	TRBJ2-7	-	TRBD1	TGCAGTATCCGGGACAGGGGGCGCGAGCAGTACTTC	CSIRDRGREQYF
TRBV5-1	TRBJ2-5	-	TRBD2	TGCGCCAGCAGTAATCCCAGCGGGAGCTTGGAGACCCAGTACTTC	CASSNPSGSLETQYF
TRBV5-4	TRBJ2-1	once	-	TGTGCCAGCAGCTTGAGATACCCCTCCTACAATGAGCAGTTCTTC	CASSLRYPSYNEQFF
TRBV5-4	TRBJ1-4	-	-	TGTGCCAGCAGCCCGGGATCAGGGTATAATGAAAAACTGTTTTTT	CASSPGSGYNEKLFF
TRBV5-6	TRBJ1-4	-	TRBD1	TGTGCCAGCAGCTCGACCTGGGACAGACGACTGGGAAAACTGTTTTTT	CASSSTWDRRLGKLFF
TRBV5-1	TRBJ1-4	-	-	TGCGCCAGCAGCTTGACGTTCCGAGGACCAACTAATGAAAAACTGTTTTTT	CASSLTFRGPTNEKLFF
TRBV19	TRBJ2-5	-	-	TGTGCCAGTAGTATGAGGGGGGGTCAAGAGACCCAGTACTTC	CASSMRGGQETQYF
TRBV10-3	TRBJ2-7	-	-	TGTGCCATCAGTGAAGAGTACAGGCCCTACGAGCAGTACTTC	CAISEEYRPYEQYF
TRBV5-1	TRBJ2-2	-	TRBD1	TGCGCCAGCAGCTCGGGACAGGGGGCCACCGGGGAGCTGTTTTTT	CASSSGQGATGELFF
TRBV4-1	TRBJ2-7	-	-	TGCGCCAGCAGCCAAGGGACAGTTCTTTACGAGCAGTACTTC	CASSQGTVLYEQYF
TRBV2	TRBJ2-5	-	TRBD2	TGTGCCAGCAAATGGGGTAGCGGGGTCCAAGAGACCCAGTACTTC	CASKWGSGVQETQYF
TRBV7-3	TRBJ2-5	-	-	TGTGCCAGCAGCTCCCGACTAGGAGAGACCCAGTACTTC	CASSSRLGETQYF
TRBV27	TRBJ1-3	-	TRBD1	TGTGCCAGCAGTCTCACAGGGGGCGGTGGAAACACCATATATTTT	CASSLTGGGGNTIYF
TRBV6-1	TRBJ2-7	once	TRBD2	TGTGCCAGCAGTGCTAGCGGGAGGGCCCACGAGCAGTACTTC	CASSASGRAHEQYF
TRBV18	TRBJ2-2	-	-	TGTGCCAGCTCGACGGACTTCTCCACGCGGGAGCTGTTTTTT	CASSTDFSTRELFF
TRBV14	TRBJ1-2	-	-	TGTGCCAGCAGCCAAGGATTTATCTATGGCTACACCTTC	CASSQGFIYGYTF
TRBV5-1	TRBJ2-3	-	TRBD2	TGCGCCAGCAGCACAGGACTAGGCACAGATACGCAGTATTTT	CASSTGLGTDTQYF